The 26 T cell receptor beta chains listed next were all sequenced from one sample in a study of brain T cells in children with intractable seizures. The table came from immunoSEQ multiplex PCR; TCRdb's copy has only in-frame clones and leaves some out. The table has roughly 80,000 clones, roughly 91% seen once. This sample comprised peripheral blood, obtained at surgery. The receptors derive from a boy less than two years old with tuberous sclerosis and intractable seizures.

This chain uses TRBV18 with TRBJ1-4; D possibly corresponds to TRBD1 (5 bases). This CDR3 region has 15 residues. Germline V gene lookup returns CDR1 KGHSH and CDR2 LQKENI. V dropped 1 base and J dropped 0 bases, with 6 bases sitting between them. Here the CDR3 reads CASSPRQTTNEKLFF. DNA of the CDR3: TGTGCCAGCTCACCACGACAGACAACTAATGAAAAACTGTTTTTT.

The V call is TRBV5-5, the J call TRBJ2-2; 7 bases align to TRBD2. Germline loops: CDR1 SGHKS, CDR2 YYEKEE (reference sequence). The V segment lost 6 bases and the J segment 3 bases; nucleotides outside the gene matches: 14. The CDR3 totals 17 residues. CDR3: CASIEVPGGGDTGELFF. In nucleotides, the CDR3 is TGTGCCAGCATCGAGGTCCCGGGGGGAGGGGACACCGGGGAGCTGTTTTTT.

J is TRBJ2-3 and V is TRBV12-2; no DNA check was done on the table's D call, TRBD2. TRBV12-2 counts as a pseudogene. There are 20 residues in the CDR3. DNA of the CDR3: TGTGCAAGTCGCTTAGAGTTGAGACTAGCGGGGGGGCTAGGAACAGATACGCAGTATTTT. Its protein product is CASRLELRLAGGLGTDTQYF.

This sequence joins TRBV19 and TRBJ1-1; 10 bases agree with TRBD1. CDR3 length: 14 residues. In germline, CDR1 is LNHDA, CDR2 SQIVND (reference sequence). Germline trimming cut 4 bases from V and 7 bases from J; bases unmatched to any gene: 6. This chain's CDR3 is CASSRGQGIGEAFF. In DNA, the CDR3 is TGTGCCAGTAGTAGGGGACAGGGGATTGGTGAAGCTTTCTTT.

The genes are TRBV4-1 and TRBJ2-3; D might be TRBD2 (6 bases). This CDR3 spans 15 amino acids. Trimming stripped 4 bases from V and 0 bases from J, with 11 bases between. The germline V gene encodes CDR1 MGHRA and CDR2 YSYEKL. The CDR3 spells CASSLGTPSTDTQYF. The CDR3 region has the DNA TGCGCCAGCAGCCTCGGGACTCCTAGCACAGATACGCAGTATTTT.

This chain links TRBV4-2 with TRBJ1-2, with a possible D match to TRBD1 (6 bases). The CDR3 has 15 amino acids. V gave up 3 bases and J gave up 8 bases, with 19 bases separating them. CDR1 is LGHNA, CDR2 YNFKEQ, per germline. The CDR3 reads CASSHRIGRGRGYTF. In DNA form, the CDR3 reads TGTGCCAGCAGCCACCGTATAGGCAGGGGCCGAGGCTACACCTTC.

This clone occurred once. The chain uses TRBV27 and TRBJ2-1, with D possibly matching TRBD2 (5 bases). Trimming shortened V by 2 bases and J by 2 bases, and 16 bases separated the two germline ends. This CDR3 is 17 amino acids long. Germline values: CDR1 MNHEY, CDR2 SMNVEV (reference sequence). The CDR3 is CASSLRTLGSAYNEQFF. CDR3 in DNA: TGTGCCAGCAGTTTACGCACACTAGGGTCCGCCTACAATGAGCAGTTCTTC.

V is TRBV13 and J is TRBJ2-1, with a tentative D call TRBD2 (6 bases). Germline CDR1 is PRHDT and CDR2 is FYEKMQ (reference sequence). Trimming shortened V by 4 bases and J by 10 bases, and 23 bases separated the two germline ends. CDR3 length equals 16 residues. CDR3 loop: CASSSRPTGLFGEQFF. The CDR3 nucleotides are TGTGCCAGCAGCTCTCGCCCTACGGGACTTTTTGGAGAGCAGTTCTTC.

This chain connects TRBV7-9 to TRBJ2-7; D gene ambiguous. CDR1 and CDR2 (germline): SEHNR, FQNEAQ (reference sequence). V gave up 6 bases and J gave up 7 bases, with 10 bases separating them. This CDR3 has 11 residues. Here the CDR3 DNA reads TGTGCCAGCAGTTACTCTAGGGAGCAGTACTTC. As protein: CASSYSREQYF.

The rearrangement joins TRBV2 to TRBJ1-5; 8 bases match TRBD1. The germline V gene encodes CDR1 SNHLY and CDR2 FYNNEI. Trimming at V came to 3 bases and at J to 5 bases, leaving 3 bases not matched to a gene. This CDR3 is built from 14 residues. The CDR3: CASSETGVDQPQHF. The CDR3 DNA reads as TGTGCCAGCAGTGAGACAGGGGTGGATCAGCCCCAGCATTTT.

V and J are TRBV24-1 and TRBJ2-2; tentative D call: TRBD1 (5 bases). CDR1 and CDR2 (germline): KGHDR, SFDVKD. The length of the CDR3 is 14 residues. V was cut by 6 bases and J by 6 bases, with 13 bases left in between. This CDR3 reads CATSPTGLPGELFF. The DNA for the CDR3 is TGTGCCACCAGTCCAACAGGTTTGCCCGGGGAGCTGTTTTTT.

The chain uses TRBV7-9 and TRBJ1-2, with 8 bases matching TRBD1. The trim removed 4 bases at V and 0 bases at J, leaving 7 bases unmatched. The CDR3 extends over 16 amino acids. Per the germline V gene, CDR1 is SEHNR and CDR2 is FQNEAQ (reference sequence). The CDR3 spells CASSSRQGRSNYGYTF. For the CDR3, the DNA is TGTGCCAGCAGCTCCCGACAGGGGCGTTCTAACTATGGCTACACCTTC.

The chain recombines TRBV6-1 with TRBJ1-5, with no clear D. V was pared by 2 bases and J by 0 bases, with 8 bases between. The germline gives CDR1 MNHNS, CDR2 SASEGT. The CDR3 is 15 amino acids. The CDR3 is CASSEPPDSNQPQHF. The DNA for the CDR3 is TGTGCCAGCAGTGAACCGCCCGATAGCAATCAGCCCCAGCATTTT.

The V gene is TRBV6-5, the J gene TRBJ1-2; unclear D gene. This CDR3 is 12 amino acids long. Trimming pared 8 bases from V and 1 base from J, leaving 8 bases between. The germline CDR1 and CDR2 sequences are MNHEY and SVGAGI. As DNA, the CDR3 is TGTGCCAGCGTCGATAGTAACTATGGCTACACCTTC. It yields the protein CASVDSNYGYTF.

The chain has TRBV6-5 and TRBJ2-1; maybe TRBD2 (5 bases). Trimming cost V 8 bases and J 9 bases, with 14 bases left between them. The CDR3 sequence is 12 residues long. From germline, CDR1 is MNHEY and CDR2 SVGAGI. This chain's CDR3 is CASHRLRGEQFF. CDR3 DNA: TGTGCCAGCCATAGGTTACGGGGTGAGCAGTTCTTC.

The chain links TRBV4-1 to TRBJ1-3, with D perhaps matching TRBD1 (6 bases). The CDR3 is 14 residues long. V lost 0 bases and J lost 3, with 6 bases in between. CDR1 is MGHRA, CDR2 YSYEKL, per germline. In DNA, the CDR3 is TGCGCCAGCAGCCAAGACAGGGGTGGAAACACCATATATTTT. This gives the protein CASSQDRGGNTIYF.

V gene TRBV10-2 combines with J gene TRBJ1-5, with 7 bases aligning to TRBD1. Germline V gene lookup returns CDR1 WSHSY and CDR2 SAAADI. This CDR3 is built from 15 residues. The V segment lost 0 bases and the J segment 4 bases; nucleotides outside the gene matches: 3. The DNA for the CDR3 is TGCGCCAGCAGTGAGTCGGGACAGATGAATCAGCCCCAGCATTTT. This codes for CASSESGQMNQPQHF.

The chain carries TRBV19 and TRBJ1-1; 10 bases are a match to TRBD1. The germline gives CDR1 LNHDA, CDR2 SQIVND (reference sequence). The J segment lost 6 bases and the V segment lost 7 bases, leaving 14 bases of the junction unmatched. The length of the CDR3 is 16 residues. The CDR3 bases are TGTGCCAGTACCCCCCCGACAGGGGGCCCCAAGGCTGAAGCTTTCTTT. Its translation is CASTPPTGGPKAEAFF.

The chain is built from TRBV19 and TRBJ2-3; perhaps TRBD2 as D (5 bases). V dropped 5 bases and J dropped 4 bases, with 16 bases sitting between them. CDR3 length: 15 residues. Germline CDR1 is LNHDA and CDR2 is SQIVND (reference sequence). This CDR3 reads CASSVQLGASDTQYF. CDR3 DNA: TGTGCCAGTAGTGTCCAGTTGGGAGCTTCAGATACGCAGTATTTT. The entire variable domain, with the rest obtained from reference TRBV19 and TRBJ2-3, is as follows: DGGITQSPKYLFRKEGQNVTLSCEQNLNHDAMYWYRQDPGQGLRLIYYSQIVNDFQKGDIAEGYSVSREKKESFPLTVTSAQKNPTAFYLCASSVQLGASDTQYFGPGTRLTVL.

This chain uses TRBV11-3 with TRBJ2-3; D is uncertain. The V end lost 4 bases, the J end lost 0 bases, and 11 bases lay between the germline ends. The CDR3 runs 15 residues. Germline V gene data show CDR1 as SGHNT and CDR2 as YENEEA. Here the CDR3 DNA reads TGTGCCAGCAGCTCCACCCTTGGCAGCACAGATACGCAGTATTTT. Translated, it gives CASSSTLGSTDTQYF.

The chain is built from TRBV7-9 and TRBJ2-7; D call uncertain. Germline assignment: CDR1 SEHNR and CDR2 FQNEAQ (reference sequence). This CDR3 region has 12 residues. The ends were cut back, 2 bases at V and 2 bases at J, with 4 bases in the middle. CDR3 in amino acids: CASSLRPYEQYF. The CDR3 nucleotides read TGTGCCAGCAGCTTAAGGCCCTACGAGCAGTACTTC.

J is TRBJ2-1 and V is TRBV7-2; 11 bases fit TRBD2. Per the germline V gene, CDR1 is SGHTA and CDR2 is FQGNSA. Trimming removed 2 bases from V and 4 bases from J; junction bases left unmatched: 13. There are 19 residues in the CDR3. CDR3 DNA sequence: TGTGCCAGCAGCTTAAACGGGGTAACCGGGACTAGCGGATACAATGAGCAGTTCTTC. This codes for CASSLNGVTGTSGYNEQFF.

The rearrangement links TRBV7-9 to TRBJ2-6; D call uncertain. The CDR3 is 17 amino acids. Germline CDR1 is SEHNR and CDR2 is FQNEAQ (reference sequence). Trimming took 1 base from V and 1 from J, leaving 11 bases between them. The CDR3 DNA reads TGTGCCAGCAGCTTAGAGGGTTCGGGTTCTGGGGCCAACGTCCTGACTTTC. Protein: CASSLEGSGSGANVLTF.

This chain links TRBV5-6 with TRBJ2-7, with a possible D match to TRBD2 (6 bases). CDR1 is SGHDT and CDR2 is YYEEEE in the germline V gene. V lost 4 bases and J 7 bases, leaving 18 bases between the germline ends. This CDR3 region has 14 residues. CDR3 nucleotide sequence: TGTGCCAGCAGCCCAAGACTAGTTGGGCAGGAGCAGTACTTC. Translated: CASSPRLVGQEQYF.

The rearrangement joins TRBV4-1 to TRBJ1-5; 10 bases align to TRBD1. The ends lost 0 bases at V and 2 bases at J; junction bases unmatched: 1. The CDR3 sequence is 16 residues long. Germline assignment: CDR1 MGHRA and CDR2 YSYEKL. CDR3 region: CASSQEGTGGNQPQHF. CDR3 DNA: TGCGCCAGCAGCCAAGAGGGGACAGGGGGCAATCAGCCCCAGCATTTT.

The chain combines TRBV5-1 with TRBJ2-2, with D unresolved. CDR1 is SGHRS, CDR2 YFSETQ, per germline. The CDR3 extends over 16 amino acids. V shed 4 bases and J shed 0 bases, with 13 bases lying between them. CDR3 bases: TGCGCCAGCAGCCGGATCAAGGTCCCGAACACCGGGGAGCTGTTTTTT. Amino acids: CASSRIKVPNTGELFF.